This T cell receptor beta chain emerged from a study of blood T cells in healthy people across ages. Aged roughly 6 to 90, donors were systemically healthy Caucasians from Russia. Study-wide points: Age showed a roughly linear inverse relationship with TCR beta diversity per million T cells. Whereas aged donors had fewer naive CD4+ cells, long-lived donors had more of them and higher diversity.

Primers used in a second PCR of roughly 6 to 12 cycles were a sample-barcoded 5' primer and a J-beta primer mix. One entry per CDR3 protein results from TCRdb running MiXCR on the 5' RACE reads. The sample yields 1 million or so distinct CDR3 sequences, under 55% seen once. A remark on this clonotype: Its target is unknown.

J gave up 8 bases and V 5 bases, and 9 bases lay outside the gene matches. CDR3 size: 15 residues. The V gene's germline CDR1 is SNHLY and CDR2 FYNNEI. Sequenced input: blood. This sequence joins TRBV2 and TRBJ2-1; 10 nucleotides align to TRBD2. The source of this sequence is a woman in her sixties or seventies in good health. The CDR3 sequence: CASSLTSGSAHEQFF. The CDR3 nucleotides are TGTGCCAGCAGTCTGACTAGCGGGTCGGCCCATGAGCAGTTCTTC.